The sample holds one count of the clone carrying this TCR beta chain. The CDR3 is made up of 15 amino acids. The V and J ends lost 4 bases and 7 bases, in that order; junction bases with no gene match: 11. The V gene's germline CDR1 is SGDLS and CDR2 YYNGEE. This entry is derived from a study of cytomegalovirus exposure and HLA in healthy donors. The PCR ran on 60 Vbeta and 13 Jbeta primers. Clones were read by immunoSEQ multiplex PCR, and TCRdb kept only the in-frame ones, dropping some. The table has 140,000 or so clones, approximately 82% seen once. The sequencing input was PBMCs. The TCR sequence derives from a woman aged 55-70 years in good health and CMV-seropositive. This chain connects TRBV9 to TRBJ2-3, with TRBD2 identical over 8 bases. CDR3 DNA sequence: TGTGCCAGCAGCCCGGGATCGACTAGCGTCTATACGCAGTATTTT. Encoded protein: CASSPGSTSVYTQYF.